This TCR beta chain stems from a study of control samples from healthy donors and cancer patients. The germline V and J ends were trimmed by 4 bases and 1 base, with 11 bases remaining between them. This CDR3 is 15 amino acids long. CDR1 and CDR2 from the germline V gene are MGHRA and YSYEKL. TCRdb keeps only in-frame clones here, not all; method: immunoSEQ multiplex PCR. This sample has around 200,000 clones; 80% to 95% occur once, and the top ten carry about 1.5%. The source material was blood. The clonotype comes from a man between 18 and 29 years old in good health. The rearrangement uses TRBV4-1 and TRBJ1-5, with D maybe TRBD1 (5 bases). CDR3 sequence (DNA): TGCGCCAGCAGCCTAGCAGAGGGGAGCAATCAGCCCCAGCATTTT. Its translation is CASSLAEGSNQPQHF.